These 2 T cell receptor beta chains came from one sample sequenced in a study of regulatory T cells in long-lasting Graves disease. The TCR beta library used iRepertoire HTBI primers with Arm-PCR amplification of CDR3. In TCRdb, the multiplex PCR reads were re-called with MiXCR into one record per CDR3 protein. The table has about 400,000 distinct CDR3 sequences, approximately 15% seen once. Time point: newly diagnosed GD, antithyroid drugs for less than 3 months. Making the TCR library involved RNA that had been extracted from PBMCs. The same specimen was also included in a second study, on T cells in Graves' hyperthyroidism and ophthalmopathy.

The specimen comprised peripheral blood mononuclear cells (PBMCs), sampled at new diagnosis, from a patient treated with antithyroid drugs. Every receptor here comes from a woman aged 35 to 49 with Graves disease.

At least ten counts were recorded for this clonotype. In nucleotides, the CDR3 is TGTGCCAGCAGCGTAGATTGGGGGGGCAATGAGCAGTTCTTC. Its translation is CASSVDWGGNEQFF. The rearrangement links TRBV9 to TRBJ2-1; 7 bases are shared with TRBD2. The germline gives CDR1 SGDLS, CDR2 YYNGEE. V dropped 0 bases and J dropped 6; count of bases not matched to a gene: 3. The CDR3 totals 14 residues.

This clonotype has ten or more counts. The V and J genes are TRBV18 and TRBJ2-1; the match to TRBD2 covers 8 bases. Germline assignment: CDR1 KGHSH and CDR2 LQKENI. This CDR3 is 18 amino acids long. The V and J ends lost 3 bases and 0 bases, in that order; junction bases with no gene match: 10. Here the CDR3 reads CASSPGLGTPGSYNEQFF. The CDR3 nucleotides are TGTGCCAGCTCACCGGGACTAGGAACGCCGGGCTCCTACAATGAGCAGTTCTTC.